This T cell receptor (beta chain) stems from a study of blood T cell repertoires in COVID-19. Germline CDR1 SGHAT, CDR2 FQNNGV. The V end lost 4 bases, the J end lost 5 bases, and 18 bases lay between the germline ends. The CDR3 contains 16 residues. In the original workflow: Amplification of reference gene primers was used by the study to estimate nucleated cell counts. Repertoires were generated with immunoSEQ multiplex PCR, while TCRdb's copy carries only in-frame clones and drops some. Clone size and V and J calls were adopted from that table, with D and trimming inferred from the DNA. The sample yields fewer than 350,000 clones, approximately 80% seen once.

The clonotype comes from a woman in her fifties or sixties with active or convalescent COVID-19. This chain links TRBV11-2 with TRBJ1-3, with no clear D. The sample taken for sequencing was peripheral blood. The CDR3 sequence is CASSSPIGVLRNTIYF. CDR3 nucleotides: TGTGCCAGCAGCTCCCCAATCGGTGTCCTTAGAAACACCATATATTTT.